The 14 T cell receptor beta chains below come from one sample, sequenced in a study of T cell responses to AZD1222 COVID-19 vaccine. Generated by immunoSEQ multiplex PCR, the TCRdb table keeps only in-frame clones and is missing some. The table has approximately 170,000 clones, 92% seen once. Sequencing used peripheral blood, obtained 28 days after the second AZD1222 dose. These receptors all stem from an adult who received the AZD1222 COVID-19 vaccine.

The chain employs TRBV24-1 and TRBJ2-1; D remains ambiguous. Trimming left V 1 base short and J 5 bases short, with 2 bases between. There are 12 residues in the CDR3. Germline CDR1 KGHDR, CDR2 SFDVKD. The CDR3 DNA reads TGTGCCACCAGTGATTTCCACAATGAGCAGTTCTTC. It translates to CATSDFHNEQFF.

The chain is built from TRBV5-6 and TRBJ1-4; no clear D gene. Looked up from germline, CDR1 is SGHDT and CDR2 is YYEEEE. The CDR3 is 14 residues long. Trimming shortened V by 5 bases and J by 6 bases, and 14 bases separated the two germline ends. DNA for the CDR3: TGTGCCAGCAGTTTTGTTGGAAGCTATGAAAAACTGTTTTTT. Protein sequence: CASSFVGSYEKLFF.

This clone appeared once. The DNA for the CDR3 is TGTGCTAGTGGTTTGGTATCGGACAGCCTTTCCTACAATGAGCAGTTCTTC. Amino acid sequence: CASGLVSDSLSYNEQFF. The chain joins TRBV12-5 to TRBJ2-1, with TRBD1 as a possible D gene (6 bases). Germline assignment: CDR1 LGHNT and CDR2 FRNRAP. The CDR3 loop spans 17 amino acids. Trimming took 0 bases from V and 1 from J, leaving 13 bases between them.

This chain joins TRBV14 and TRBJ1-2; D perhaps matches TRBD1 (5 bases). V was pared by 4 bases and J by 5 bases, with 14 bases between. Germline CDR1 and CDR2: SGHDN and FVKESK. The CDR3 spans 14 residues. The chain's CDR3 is CASSPAGTIYGYTF. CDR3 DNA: TGTGCCAGCAGCCCGGCCGGGACCATATATGGCTACACCTTC.

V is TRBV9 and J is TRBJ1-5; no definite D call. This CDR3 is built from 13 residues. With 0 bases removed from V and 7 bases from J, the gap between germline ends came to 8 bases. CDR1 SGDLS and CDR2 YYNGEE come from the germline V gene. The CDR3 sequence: CASSVDPQQPQHF. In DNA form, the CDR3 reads TGTGCCAGCAGCGTAGATCCCCAACAGCCCCAGCATTTT.

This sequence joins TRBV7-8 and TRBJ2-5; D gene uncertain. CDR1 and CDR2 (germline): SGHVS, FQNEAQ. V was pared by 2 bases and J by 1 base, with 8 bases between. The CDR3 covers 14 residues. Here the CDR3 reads CASSLSQTQETQYF. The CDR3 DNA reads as TGTGCCAGCAGCTTAAGTCAGACCCAAGAGACCCAGTACTTC.

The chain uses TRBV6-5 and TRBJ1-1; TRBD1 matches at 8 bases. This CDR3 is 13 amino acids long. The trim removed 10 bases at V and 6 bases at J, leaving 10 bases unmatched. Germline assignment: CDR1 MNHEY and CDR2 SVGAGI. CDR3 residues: CATWTGRGPEAFF. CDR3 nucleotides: TGTGCCACCTGGACAGGGCGAGGCCCTGAAGCTTTCTTT.

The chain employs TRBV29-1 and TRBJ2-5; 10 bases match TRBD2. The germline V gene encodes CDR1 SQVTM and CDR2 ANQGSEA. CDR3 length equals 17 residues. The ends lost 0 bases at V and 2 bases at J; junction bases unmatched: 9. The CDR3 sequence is CSVEDGQRGGLQETQYF. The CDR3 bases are TGCAGCGTTGAAGATGGGCAGCGGGGGGGACTTCAAGAGACCCAGTACTTC.

The chain's CDR3 is CASRLDGYNEQFF. The CDR3 region has the DNA TGTGCCAGCAGACTTGACGGATACAATGAGCAGTTCTTC. The chain has TRBV6-5 and TRBJ2-1; D is ambiguous. CDR3 length equals 13 residues. Germline loops: CDR1 MNHEY, CDR2 SVGAGI. V was trimmed by 6 bases and J by 4 bases, leaving 10 bases between them.

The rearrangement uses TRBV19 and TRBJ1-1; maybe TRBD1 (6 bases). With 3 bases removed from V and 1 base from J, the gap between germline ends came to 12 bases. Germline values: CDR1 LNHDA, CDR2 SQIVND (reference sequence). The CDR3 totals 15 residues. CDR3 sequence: CASSMLDSRNTEAFF. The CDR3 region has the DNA TGTGCCAGTAGTATGCTGGACAGTAGGAACACTGAAGCTTTCTTT.

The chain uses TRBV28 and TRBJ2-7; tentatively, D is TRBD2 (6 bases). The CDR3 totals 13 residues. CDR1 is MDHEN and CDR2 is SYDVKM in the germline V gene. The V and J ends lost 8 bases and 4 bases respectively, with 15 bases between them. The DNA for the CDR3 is TGTGCCAGCGACCGGGGGACTGGTTACGAGCAGTACTTC. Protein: CASDRGTGYEQYF.

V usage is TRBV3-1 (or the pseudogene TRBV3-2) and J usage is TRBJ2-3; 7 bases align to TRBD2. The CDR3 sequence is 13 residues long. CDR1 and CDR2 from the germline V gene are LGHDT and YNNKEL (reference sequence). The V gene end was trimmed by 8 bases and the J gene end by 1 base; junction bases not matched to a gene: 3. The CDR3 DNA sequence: TGTGCCAGCGTCAGCGGGGGCACAGATACGCAGTATTTT. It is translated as CASVSGGTDTQYF.

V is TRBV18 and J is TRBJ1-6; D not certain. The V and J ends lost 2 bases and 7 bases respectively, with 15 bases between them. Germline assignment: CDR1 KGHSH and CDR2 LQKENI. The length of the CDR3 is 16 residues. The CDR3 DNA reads TGTGCCAGCTCACCAACTATCCAGTCAAGGAATTCACCCCTCCACTTT. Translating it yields CASSPTIQSRNSPLHF.

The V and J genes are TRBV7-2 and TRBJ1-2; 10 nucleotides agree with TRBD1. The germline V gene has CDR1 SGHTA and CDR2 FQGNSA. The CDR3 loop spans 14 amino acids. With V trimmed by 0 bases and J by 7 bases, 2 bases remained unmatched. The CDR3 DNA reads TGTGCCAGCAGCTTAGCGGACAGGGGGTTTGGCTACACCTTC. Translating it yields CASSLADRGFGYTF.